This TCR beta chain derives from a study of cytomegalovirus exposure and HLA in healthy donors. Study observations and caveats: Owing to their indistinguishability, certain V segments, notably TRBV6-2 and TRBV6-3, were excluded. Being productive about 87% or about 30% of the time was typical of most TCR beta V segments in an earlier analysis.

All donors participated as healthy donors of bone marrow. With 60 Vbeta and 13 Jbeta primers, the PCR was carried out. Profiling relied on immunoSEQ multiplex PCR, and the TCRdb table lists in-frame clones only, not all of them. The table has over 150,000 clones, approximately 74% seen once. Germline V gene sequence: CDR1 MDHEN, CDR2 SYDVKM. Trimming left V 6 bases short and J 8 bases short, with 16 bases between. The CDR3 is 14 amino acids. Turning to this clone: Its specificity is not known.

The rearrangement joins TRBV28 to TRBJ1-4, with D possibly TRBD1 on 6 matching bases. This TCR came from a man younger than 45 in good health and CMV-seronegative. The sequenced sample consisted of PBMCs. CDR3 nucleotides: TGTGCCAGCAGACCGGACAGATCGGGGGAAAAACTGTTTTTT. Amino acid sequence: CASRPDRSGEKLFF. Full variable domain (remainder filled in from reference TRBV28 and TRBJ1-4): DVKVTQSSRYLVKRTGEKVFLECVQDMDHENMFWYRQDPGLGLRLIYFSYDVKMKEKGDIPEGYSVSREKKERFSLILESASTNQTSMYLCASRPDRSGEKLFFGSGTQLSVL.